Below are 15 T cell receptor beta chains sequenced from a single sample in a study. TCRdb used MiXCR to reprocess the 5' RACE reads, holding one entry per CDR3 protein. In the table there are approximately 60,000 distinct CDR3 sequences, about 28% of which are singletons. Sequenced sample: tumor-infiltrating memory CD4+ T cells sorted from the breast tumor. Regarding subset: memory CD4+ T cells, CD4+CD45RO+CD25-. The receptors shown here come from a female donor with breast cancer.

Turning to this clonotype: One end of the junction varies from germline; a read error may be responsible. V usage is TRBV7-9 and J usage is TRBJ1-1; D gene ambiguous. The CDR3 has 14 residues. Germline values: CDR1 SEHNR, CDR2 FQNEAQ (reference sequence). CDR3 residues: CASSLKEGNTEAFF. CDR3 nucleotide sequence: TGTGCCAGCAGCTTAAAAGAAGGCAACACTGAAGCCTTCTTT.

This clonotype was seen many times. The CDR3 here is CASSTDSNQPQHF. The CDR3 region has the DNA TGTGCCAGCAGCACAGATAGCAATCAGCCCCAGCATTTT. The chain joins TRBV9 to TRBJ1-5; no clear D. CDR1 is SGDLS, CDR2 YYNGEE, per germline. V was pared by 4 bases and J by 0 bases, with 5 bases between. The CDR3 is made up of 13 amino acids.

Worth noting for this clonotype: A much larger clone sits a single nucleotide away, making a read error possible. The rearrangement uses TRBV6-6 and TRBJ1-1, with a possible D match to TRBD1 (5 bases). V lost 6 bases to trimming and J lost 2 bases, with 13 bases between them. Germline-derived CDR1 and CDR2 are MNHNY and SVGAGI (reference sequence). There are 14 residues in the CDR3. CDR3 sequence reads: CASSHQGINTEAFF. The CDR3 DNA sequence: TGTGCCAGCAGCCACCAGGGAATAAACACTGAAGCTTTCTTT.

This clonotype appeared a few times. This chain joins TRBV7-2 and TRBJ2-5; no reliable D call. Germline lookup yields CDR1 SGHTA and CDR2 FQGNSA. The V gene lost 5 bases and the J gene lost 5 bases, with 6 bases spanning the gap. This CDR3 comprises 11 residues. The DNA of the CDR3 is TGTGCCAGCAGCACGACGGAGACCCAGTACTTC. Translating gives CASSTTETQYF.

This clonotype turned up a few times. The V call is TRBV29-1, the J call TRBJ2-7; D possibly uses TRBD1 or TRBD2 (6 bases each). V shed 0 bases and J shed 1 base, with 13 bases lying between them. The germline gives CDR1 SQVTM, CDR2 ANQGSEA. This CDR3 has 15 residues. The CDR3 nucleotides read TGCAGCGTTGAAGATGAACTAGGGGGGTCCTACGAGCAGTACTTC. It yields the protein CSVEDELGGSYEQYF.

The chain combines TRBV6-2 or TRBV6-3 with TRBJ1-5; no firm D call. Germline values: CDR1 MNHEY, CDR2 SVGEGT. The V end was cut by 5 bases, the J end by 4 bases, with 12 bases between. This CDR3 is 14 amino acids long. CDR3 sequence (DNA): TGTGCCAGCAGTCTTGGATTTGATAATCAGCCCCAGCATTTT. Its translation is CASSLGFDNQPQHF.

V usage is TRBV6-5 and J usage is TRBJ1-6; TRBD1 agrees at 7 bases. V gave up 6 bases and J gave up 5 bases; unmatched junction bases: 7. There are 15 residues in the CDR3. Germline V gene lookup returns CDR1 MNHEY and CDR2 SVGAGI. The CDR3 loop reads CASSPQTGDNSPLHF. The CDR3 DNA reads TGTGCCAGCAGCCCACAAACAGGGGATAATTCACCCCTCCACTTT.

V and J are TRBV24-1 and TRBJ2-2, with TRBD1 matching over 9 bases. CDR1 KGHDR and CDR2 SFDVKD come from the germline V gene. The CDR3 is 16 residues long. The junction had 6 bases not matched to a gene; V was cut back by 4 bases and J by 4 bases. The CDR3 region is CATSEPGTGTTGELFF. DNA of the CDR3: TGTGCCACCAGTGAACCTGGGACAGGGACCACCGGGGAGCTGTTTTTT.

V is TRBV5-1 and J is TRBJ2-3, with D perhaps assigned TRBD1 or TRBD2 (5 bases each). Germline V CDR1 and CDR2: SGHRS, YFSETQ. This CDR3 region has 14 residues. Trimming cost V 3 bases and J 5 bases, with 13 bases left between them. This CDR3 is CASSSRDGKDTQYF. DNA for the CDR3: TGCGCCAGCAGCTCACGGGACGGGAAAGATACGCAGTATTTT.

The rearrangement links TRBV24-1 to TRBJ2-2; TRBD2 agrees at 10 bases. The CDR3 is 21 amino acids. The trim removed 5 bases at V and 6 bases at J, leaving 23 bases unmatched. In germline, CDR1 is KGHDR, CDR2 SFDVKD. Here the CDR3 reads CATSAPGAKLAGASVPGELFF. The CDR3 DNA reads TGTGCCACCAGTGCCCCGGGGGCTAAGCTAGCGGGAGCTTCGGTACCCGGGGAGCTGTTTTTT.

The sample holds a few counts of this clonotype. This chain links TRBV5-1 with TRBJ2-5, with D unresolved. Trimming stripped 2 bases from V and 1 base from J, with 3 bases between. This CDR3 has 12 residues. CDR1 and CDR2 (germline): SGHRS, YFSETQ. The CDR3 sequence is CASSFLQETQYF. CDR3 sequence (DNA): TGCGCCAGCAGCTTTCTCCAAGAGACCCAGTACTTC.

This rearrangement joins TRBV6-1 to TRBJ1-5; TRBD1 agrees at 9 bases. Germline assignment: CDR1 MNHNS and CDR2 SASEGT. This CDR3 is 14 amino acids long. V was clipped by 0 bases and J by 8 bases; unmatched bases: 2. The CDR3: CASSEADRGKPQHF. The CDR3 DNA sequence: TGTGCCAGCAGTGAAGCGGACAGGGGAAAGCCCCAGCATTTT.

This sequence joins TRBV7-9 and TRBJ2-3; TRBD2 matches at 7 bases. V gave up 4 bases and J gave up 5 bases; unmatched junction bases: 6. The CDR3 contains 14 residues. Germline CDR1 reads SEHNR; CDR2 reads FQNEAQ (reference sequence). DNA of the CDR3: TGTGCCAGCAGCTGGAGCGGGAATAAAGATACGCAGTATTTT. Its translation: CASSWSGNKDTQYF.

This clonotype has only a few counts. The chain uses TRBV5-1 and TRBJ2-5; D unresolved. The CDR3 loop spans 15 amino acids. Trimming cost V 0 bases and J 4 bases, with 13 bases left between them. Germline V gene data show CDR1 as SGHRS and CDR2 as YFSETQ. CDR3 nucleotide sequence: TGCGCCAGCAGCTTGGATCGACCGGGTTCAGAGACCCAGTACTTC. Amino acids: CASSLDRPGSETQYF.

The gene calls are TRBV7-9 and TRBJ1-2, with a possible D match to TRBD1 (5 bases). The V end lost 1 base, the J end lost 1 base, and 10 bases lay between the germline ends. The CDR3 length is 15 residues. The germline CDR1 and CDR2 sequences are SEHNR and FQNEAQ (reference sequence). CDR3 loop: CASSLEGSDNYGYTF. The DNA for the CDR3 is TGTGCCAGCAGCTTAGAGGGGAGTGATAACTATGGCTACACCTTC.